This TCR beta chain was sequenced for a study of PD-1 blockade in classical Hodgkin lymphoma. General study results and limits: Lower baseline TCR diversity was reported for newly diagnosed patients than for healthy donors. Why the repertoires differ is still unclear, perhaps disease activity or prior therapy.

The repertoire was sequenced with immunoSEQ multiplex PCR; TCRdb's copy has only in-frame clones and lacks some. The sample gives about 21,000 clones, 90% to 95% of which show up once; roughly 6% is in the top ten. V shed 1 base, J shed 6 bases, and the junction held 10 bases outside the gene matches. Germline CDR1 is SGHNT and CDR2 is YENEEA. This CDR3 has 17 residues. Documented time point: newly diagnosed, previously untreated cHL patient sample. Newly diagnosed, untreated classical Hodgkin lymphoma PBMCs served as comparison. Remarks on this clone: The antigen remains undetermined.

The chain has TRBV11-3 and TRBJ2-2; 8 nucleotides line up with TRBD2. The sequencing input was peripheral blood mononuclear cells (PBMCs). This clonotype was sampled from a human donor with classical Hodgkin lymphoma. CDR3 nucleotide sequence: TGTGCCAGCAGCTTAGGCCACCCCGGGAGGGGCGCCGGGGAGCTGTTTTTT. As protein: CASSLGHPGRGAGELFF. The whole variable domain, remainder taken from reference TRBV11-3 and TRBJ2-2, is EAGVVQSPRYKIIEKKQPVAFWCNPISGHNTLYWYLQNLGQGPELLIRYENEEAVDDSQLPKDRFSAERLKGVDSTLKIQPAELGDSAVYLCASSLGHPGRGAGELFFGEGSRLTVL.